This TCR beta chain was identified in a study of identical twins. Study-level results: Not following the same donors, the study drew its conclusions from cross-sectional statistical analysis.

Between the trimmed V and J ends, which lost 1 base and 5 bases, there was a span of 18 bases. Germline values: CDR1 DFQATT, CDR2 SNEGSKA (reference sequence). The CDR3 length is 15 residues. There are a few counts of this clonotype. Antigen specificity is unknown. TCRdb passed the 5' RACE reads through MiXCR, listing each CDR3 protein once. Among 250,000 to 300,000 distinct CDR3 sequences, around 9.7% were seen once, and the ten largest hold 7% to 8.5%. This sample was shared with a second study, whose subject was yellow fever vaccine responses in identical twins.

Sequenced material: CD8+ T cells sorted from blood. The chain joins TRBV20-1 to TRBJ2-7, with TRBD2 as a possible D gene (5 bases). This TCR was recovered from a woman younger than 35 in good health. As DNA, the CDR3 is TGCAGTGCTAGAGGAGGGCGGAGTCCAACAAACGAGCAGTACTTC. Translated, it gives CSARGGRSPTNEQYF.